One and the same sample provided the 5 T cell receptor beta chains below, sequenced in a study of blood T cell repertoires in COVID-19. Produced via immunoSEQ multiplex PCR; TCRdb's table is partial and in-frame only. The repertoire consists of approximately 90,000 clones, with approximately 87% occurring once and the leading ten covering 6% to 9.5%. Sequenced material: peripheral blood. The receptors originated from a human donor with acute or convalescent COVID-19. The donor label of this sample is uncertain.

The chain links TRBV5-4 to TRBJ1-2, with TRBD1 as a possible D gene (5 bases). The CDR3 loop spans 16 amino acids. The germline V gene has CDR1 SGHNT and CDR2 YYREEE (reference sequence). Trimming removed 0 bases at V and 5 bases at J, with 17 bases between. CDR3 sequence reads: CASSLGGARTIYGYTF. CDR3 nucleotide sequence: TGTGCCAGCAGCTTGGGTGGGGCCCGGACGATTTATGGCTACACCTTC.

The V and J genes are TRBV6-5 and TRBJ1-2, with 10 bases matching TRBD1. V lost 6 bases to trimming and J lost 4 bases; unmatched junction nucleotides: 8. Germline V CDR1 and CDR2: MNHEY, SVGAGI. This CDR3 has 15 amino acids. The CDR3 reads CASRLGTGVSYGYTF. In DNA, the CDR3 is TGTGCCAGCAGACTCGGGACAGGGGTTTCCTATGGCTACACCTTC.

V gene TRBV30 combines with J gene TRBJ2-2; D may be TRBD2 (6 bases). Germline-derived CDR1 and CDR2 are GTSNPN and SVGIG (reference sequence). CDR3 length: 12 residues. Trimming stripped 2 bases from V and 7 bases from J, with 8 bases between. The CDR3 DNA sequence: TGTGCCTGGAGTCCGGGGGTCGGGGAGCTGTTTTTT. This encodes CAWSPGVGELFF.

The chain is built from TRBV5-1 and TRBJ2-7; D perhaps matches TRBD2 (6 bases). Per germline, CDR1 SGHRS and CDR2 YFSETQ. There are 18 residues in the CDR3. Trimming cost V 0 bases and J 5 bases, with 24 bases left between them. The CDR3 reads CASSLAISTSPSSHEQYF. The CDR3 DNA reads as TGCGCCAGCAGCTTGGCCATATCCACTAGCCCGTCATCCCACGAGCAGTACTTC.

The CDR3: CASSVDVFGGHGYTF. The CDR3 region has the DNA TGTGCCAGCAGCGTAGACGTCTTCGGGGGTCATGGCTACACCTTC. The chain uses TRBV9 and TRBJ1-2; D is possibly TRBD1 (5 bases). Germline assignment: CDR1 SGDLS and CDR2 YYNGEE. The CDR3 covers 15 residues. Trimming stripped 0 bases from V and 6 bases from J, with 15 bases between.